This T cell receptor (beta chain) was recovered during a study of response to subunit inactivated influenza vaccine. Study-wide results and limits: There was a suggestion from the authors that each seasonal influenza vaccination recruits few new T cells.

On this clonotype: Its antigen is unknown.

Each CDR3 protein is one row after TCRdb ran MiXCR on the RT-PCR reads. The sample comprises 500,000 to 650,000 distinct CDR3 sequences, about 8% of which are singletons, and approximately 13% rests with the top ten. CDR3 length: 15 amino acids. The germline gives CDR1 LGHNA, CDR2 YSLEER. V lost 0 bases to trimming and J lost 7 bases; unmatched junction nucleotides: 7. This rearrangement joins TRBV4-3 to TRBJ1-2; TRBD1 matches at 8 bases. The specimen comprised PBMCs from blood, sampled about 24 months after vaccination. This clonotype originated in a man between 50 and 75 years old who received an inactivated influenza vaccine. The CDR3 nucleotides read TGCGCCAGCAGCCAAGATTACGACAGGGGAAGTGGCTACACCTTC. Its protein is CASSQDYDRGSGYTF.